The rows below give T cell receptor beta chains drawn from one sample of a study of T-cell memory formation after mild COVID-19. Using its own MiXCR run on the 5' RACE reads, TCRdb lists one record per CDR3 protein. The repertoire consists of 580,000 or so distinct CDR3 sequences, with 17% occurring once and the leading ten covering roughly 7.7%. The sample consisted of PBMCs or a T cell subset sorted from them (not recorded which). All receptors derive from an adult woman who had mild COVID-19 (a few samples of this study predate the infection). Cell type and time point are not known. CDR3s include the opening cysteine and the closing phenylalanine or tryptophan. The D gene is left open where the match is weak. Clone size is given for some rows only: seen once, a few or many times, or a class if the clone is expanded.

TRBJ1-1	TRBV5-4	TRBD1	-	CASSPWTGGLTEAFF	TGTGCCAGCAGCCCCTGGACAGGGGGCTTAACTGAAGCTTTCTTT
TRBJ2-1	TRBV6-2/TRBV6-3	TRBD1	many	CASSRDRVLYNEQFF	TGTGCCAGCAGCCGGGACAGGGTCCTCTACAATGAGCAGTTCTTC
TRBJ1-3	TRBV12-3/TRBV12-4	-	many	CASSLGSGNTIYF	TGTGCCAGCAGCCTGGGCTCGGGAAACACCATATATTTT
TRBJ2-7	TRBV12-3/TRBV12-4	-	-	CASSLRDIGAEQYF	TGTGCCAGCAGTCTCCGGGATATAGGGGCCGAGCAGTACTTC
TRBJ1-1	TRBV12-3/TRBV12-4	-	few	CASSSPAASNTEAFF	TGTGCCAGCAGCTCCCCCGCCGCCAGTAACACTGAAGCTTTCTTT
TRBJ2-5	TRBV7-9	-	-	CASRTAGEETQYF	TGTGCCAGCAGAACGGCCGGGGAAGAGACCCAGTACTTC
TRBJ2-7	TRBV5-4	-	-	CASSLGLPLAHEQYF	TGTGCCAGCAGCTTGGGGCTACCCCTCGCCCACGAGCAGTACTTC
TRBJ2-1	TRBV24-1	-	few	CATSDTWDGPDGNEQFF	TGTGCCACCAGTGACACCTGGGACGGCCCAGATGGCAATGAGCAGTTCTTC
TRBJ2-7	TRBV2	TRBD1	few	CASSGRTGPYEQYF	TGTGCCAGCAGTGGGAGGACAGGGCCCTACGAGCAGTACTTC
TRBJ2-7	TRBV3-1	-	many	CASSQDISYEQYF	TGTGCCAGCAGCCAAGACATCTCCTACGAGCAGTACTTC
TRBJ1-1	TRBV20-1	-	-	CSARARGRPEAFF	TGCAGTGCTAGAGCCCGGGGGCGGCCTGAAGCTTTCTTT
TRBJ2-1	TRBV7-9	-	many	CASSPTPYNEQFF	TGTGCCAGCAGCCCGACGCCATACAATGAGCAGTTCTTC
TRBJ2-7	TRBV6-5	-	few	CASSARYPYEQYF	TGTGCCAGCAGCGCCCGTTACCCCTACGAGCAGTACTTC
TRBJ1-4	TRBV6-5	-	few	CASRLDSGPRTVEKLFF	TGTGCCAGCAGACTGGACAGTGGACCAAGGACTGTCGAAAAACTGTTTTTT
TRBJ1-1	TRBV10-3	-	-	CAIRPGANTEAFF	TGTGCCATCAGGCCGGGGGCGAACACTGAAGCTTTCTTT
TRBJ2-1	TRBV5-6	TRBD2	-	CASTLRGRALSEQFF	TGTGCCAGCACTCTTCGGGGGAGGGCCCTCTCTGAGCAGTTCTTC
TRBJ1-4	TRBV4-3	TRBD1	few	CASSQDWDSNEKLFF	TGCGCCAGCAGCCAAGATTGGGACAGTAATGAAAAACTGTTTTTT
TRBJ1-1	TRBV7-9	-	few	CASSEIGFEAFF	TGTGCCAGCAGTGAAATTGGCTTTGAAGCTTTCTTT
TRBJ2-7	TRBV18	TRBD1	-	CASSTLVGTASSYEQYF	TGTGCCAGCTCAACACTCGTTGGGACAGCTTCCTCCTACGAGCAGTACTTC
TRBJ1-2	TRBV5-1	-	few	CASSPRDIVYGYTF	TGCGCCAGCAGCCCCCGGGACATCGTCTATGGCTACACCTTC
TRBJ2-7	TRBV5-1	TRBD1	-	CASRSPGQASYEQYF	TGCGCCAGCAGGTCTCCGGGACAGGCTTCCTACGAGCAGTACTTC
TRBJ1-1	TRBV15	-	few	CATSRVRNTEAFF	TGTGCCACCAGCAGAGTCAGAAACACTGAAGCTTTCTTT
TRBJ2-7	TRBV20-1	TRBD2	few	CSAPIAGVYEQYF	TGCAGTGCTCCCATCGCGGGGGTCTACGAGCAGTACTTC
TRBJ1-5	TRBV12-3/TRBV12-4	TRBD1	few	CASSSGQGWYQPQHF	TGTGCCAGCAGTTCCGGACAGGGATGGTATCAGCCCCAGCATTTT
TRBJ2-5	TRBV15	-	few	CATSMRWETQYF	TGTGCCACCAGCATGCGGTGGGAGACCCAGTACTTC
TRBJ1-5	TRBV5-1	-	-	CASSLYGGSNQPQHF	TGCGCCAGCAGCTTGTACGGGGGAAGCAATCAGCCCCAGCATTTT
TRBJ1-2	TRBV30	-	few	CAWSLPGSYGYTF	TGTGCCTGGAGCTTACCCGGATCCTATGGCTACACCTTC
TRBJ1-5	TRBV12-3/TRBV12-4	-	-	CASSKGSNQPQHF	TGTGCCAGCAGTAAAGGGTCTAATCAGCCCCAGCATTTT
TRBJ1-2	TRBV6-2/TRBV6-3	TRBD1	-	CASSYPDRVRGYTF	TGTGCCAGCAGTTACCCCGACAGGGTTCGCGGCTACACCTTC
TRBJ2-2	TRBV5-1	TRBD1	-	CASSSWTGRGELFF	TGCGCCAGCAGCTCCTGGACAGGGCGGGGGGAGCTGTTTTTT
TRBJ2-1	TRBV4-3	-	few	CASSQVQTGGYNEQFF	TGCGCCAGCAGCCAAGTTCAGACCGGGGGCTACAATGAGCAGTTCTTC
TRBJ2-6	TRBV19	TRBD1	-	CASSINRGHSGANVLTF	TGTGCCAGTAGTATCAACAGGGGCCACTCTGGGGCCAACGTCCTGACTTTC
TRBJ2-5	TRBV7-2	-	many	CASSSPGALRETQYF	TGTGCCAGCAGCTCCCCGGGGGCGCTCAGAGAGACCCAGTACTTC
TRBJ2-2	TRBV5-5	-	few	CASSPGQSTRELFF	TGTGCCAGCAGCCCAGGACAGAGTACTCGGGAGCTGTTTTTT
TRBJ2-1	TRBV15	TRBD2	-	CATSRDAYGAGANEQFF	TGTGCCACCAGCAGAGACGCCTATGGCGCGGGAGCCAATGAGCAGTTCTTC
TRBJ2-7	TRBV20-1	TRBD1	-	CSARQPARGTYEQYF	TGCAGTGCTAGACAGCCCGCCAGGGGGACCTACGAGCAGTACTTC
TRBJ2-3	TRBV4-2	TRBD1	-	CASSQLPGTAARSADTQYF	TGTGCCAGCAGCCAACTCCCCGGGACAGCGGCGAGAAGCGCAGATACGCAGTATTTT
TRBJ1-2	TRBV10-3	TRBD1	few	CAISGEDRNELNYGYTF	TGTGCCATCAGTGGGGAGGACAGGAATGAGCTTAACTATGGCTACACCTTC
TRBJ2-6	TRBV29-1	-	-	CSVLVSGANVLTF	TGCAGCGTTCTGGTATCTGGGGCCAACGTCCTGACTTTC
TRBJ2-7	TRBV29-1	TRBD1	few	CSVKGAVEQYF	TGCAGCGTTAAGGGGGCGGTCGAGCAGTACTTC
TRBJ2-1	TRBV12-3/TRBV12-4	TRBD1	-	CASSKGQGLYNEQFF	TGTGCCAGCAGTAAGGGACAGGGCCTATACAATGAGCAGTTCTTC